One T cell receptor (beta chain) is described in this entry. Its antigen is unknown. PCR amplification relied on 60 Vbeta primers (plus 13 Jbeta primers). TCRdb's table, derived via immunoSEQ multiplex PCR, lists solely in-frame clones and lacks some. In the table there are some 97,000 clones, about 79% of which are singletons. The sample is drawn from a study of cytomegalovirus exposure and HLA in healthy donors. Study as a whole: The early release's HLA-typed donors yielded tens of millions of unique TCRs. General study points: According to an earlier analysis, most TCR beta V segments yielded productive rearrangements about 90% or about 30% of the time. V- and J-gene trimming of TCR beta was linked (in a later analysis) to a missense DCLRE1C variant. Per published accounts, TCR beta sequences correctly predicted the HLA-A and HLA-B alleles of most subjects.

In germline, CDR1 is SGHRS, CDR2 YFSETQ. This CDR3 comprises 14 residues. Trimming took 5 bases from V and 3 from J, leaving 15 bases between them. The sequence came from a woman aged 18-29 years in good health and CMV-seronegative. Source material: PBMCs. J is TRBJ2-7 and V is TRBV5-1, with a weak D call TRBD2 (6 bases). CDR3 in amino acids: CASSTGTGSYEQYF. The CDR3 DNA is TGCGCCAGCAGTACTGGGACCGGGAGCTACGAGCAGTACTTC. Variable domain in full (rest from reference TRBV5-1 and TRBJ2-7): KAGVTQTPRYLIKTRGQQVTLSCSPISGHRSVSWYQQTPGQGLQFLFEYFSETQRNKGNFPGRFSGRQFSNSRSEMNVSTLELGDSALYLCASSTGTGSYEQYFGPGTRLTVT.